This T cell receptor beta chain was identified in a study of T cell responses to AZD1222 COVID-19 vaccine. The study, taken as a whole, reports: Among vaccine-associated CD4 TCRs, coverage spanned spike, with dominance at 160-218 and 743-854. Repertoire sampling was restricted to post-peak T cell response timepoints. Mostly white British, mostly female donors; authors suggested clonal diversity may be underestimated.

The data were produced by immunoSEQ multiplex PCR, yet TCRdb's version contains in-frame clones alone and is incomplete. The sample lists over 100,000 clones, about 89% seen once, with roughly 3.3% in the top ten. Looked up from germline, CDR1 is LNHNV and CDR2 is YYDKDF (reference sequence). The V gene lost 1 base and the J gene lost 4 bases, with 8 bases spanning the gap. There are 14 residues in the CDR3. Comment on this clone: What it binds is unknown.

The chain couples TRBV15 to TRBJ1-5; D remains ambiguous. The origin of this receptor is an adult who received the MenACWY meningococcal vaccine as a control. The input for sequencing was peripheral blood, taken 28 days after the second dose of the MenACWY control vaccine. CDR3 sequence: CATSRGGANQPQHF. In nucleotides, the CDR3 is TGTGCCACCAGCAGAGGGGGTGCTAATCAGCCCCAGCATTTT.